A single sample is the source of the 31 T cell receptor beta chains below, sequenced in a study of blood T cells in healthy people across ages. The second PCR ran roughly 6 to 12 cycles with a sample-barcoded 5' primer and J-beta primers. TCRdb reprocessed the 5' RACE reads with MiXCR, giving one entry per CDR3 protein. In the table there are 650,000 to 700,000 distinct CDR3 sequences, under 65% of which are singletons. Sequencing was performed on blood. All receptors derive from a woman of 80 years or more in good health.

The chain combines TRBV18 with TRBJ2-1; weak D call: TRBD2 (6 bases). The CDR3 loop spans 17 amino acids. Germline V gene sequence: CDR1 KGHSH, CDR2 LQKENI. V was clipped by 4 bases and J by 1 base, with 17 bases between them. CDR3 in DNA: TGTGCCAGCTCACGGCCCCCTGGGGGGTCGTCCTACAATGAGCAGTTCTTC. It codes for CASSRPPGGSSYNEQFF.

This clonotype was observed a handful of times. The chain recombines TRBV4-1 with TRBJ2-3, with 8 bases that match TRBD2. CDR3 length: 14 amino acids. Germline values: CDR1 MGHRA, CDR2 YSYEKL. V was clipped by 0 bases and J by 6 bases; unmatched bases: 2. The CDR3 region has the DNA TGCGCCAGCAGCCAAGACGGGAGGGGTGATACGCAGTATTTT. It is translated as CASSQDGRGDTQYF.

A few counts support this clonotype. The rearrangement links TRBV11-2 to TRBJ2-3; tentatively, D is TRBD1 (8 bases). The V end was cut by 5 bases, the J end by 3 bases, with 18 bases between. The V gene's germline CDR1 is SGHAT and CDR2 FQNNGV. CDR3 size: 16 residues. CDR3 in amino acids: CASSPRGDRSTDTQYF. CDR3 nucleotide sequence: TGTGCCAGCAGCCCCCGGGGGGACAGGTCGACAGATACGCAGTATTTT. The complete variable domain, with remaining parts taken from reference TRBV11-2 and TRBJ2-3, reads EAGVAQSPRYKIIEKRQSVAFWCNPISGHATLYWYQQILGQGPKLLIQFQNNGVVDDSQLPKDRFSAERLKGVDSTLKIQPAKLEDSAVYLCASSPRGDRSTDTQYFGPGTRLTVL.

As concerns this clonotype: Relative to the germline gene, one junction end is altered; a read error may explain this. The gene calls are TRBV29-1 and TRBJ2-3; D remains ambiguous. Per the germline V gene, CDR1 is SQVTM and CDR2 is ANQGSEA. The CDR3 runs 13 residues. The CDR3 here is CSGEVGTGDTQYF. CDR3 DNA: TGCAGCGGTGAAGTAGGTACGGGCGATACGCAGTATTTT.

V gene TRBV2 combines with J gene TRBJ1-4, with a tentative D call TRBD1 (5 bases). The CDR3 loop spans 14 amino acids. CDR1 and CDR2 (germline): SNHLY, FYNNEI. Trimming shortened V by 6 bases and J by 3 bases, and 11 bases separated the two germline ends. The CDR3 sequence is CASRSGSANEKLFF. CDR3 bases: TGTGCCAGCAGGTCAGGGTCGGCTAATGAAAAACTGTTTTTT. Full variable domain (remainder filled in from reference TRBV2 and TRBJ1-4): EPEVTQTPSHQVTQMGQEVILRCVPISNHLYFYWYRQILGQKVEFLVSFYNNEISEKSEIFDDQFSVERPDGSNFTLKIRSTKLEDSAMYFCASRSGSANEKLFFGSGTQLSVL.

DNA of the CDR3: TGCAGCGTTGTTCTGTTGGGGCAGGGGCTATGGGAGACCCAGTACTTC. Its translation: CSVVLLGQGLWETQYF. The chain uses TRBV29-1 and TRBJ2-5, with TRBD1 as a possible D gene (6 bases). The length of the CDR3 is 16 residues. Per germline, CDR1 SQVTM and CDR2 ANQGSEA. V dropped 4 bases and J dropped 5 bases, with 23 bases sitting between them.

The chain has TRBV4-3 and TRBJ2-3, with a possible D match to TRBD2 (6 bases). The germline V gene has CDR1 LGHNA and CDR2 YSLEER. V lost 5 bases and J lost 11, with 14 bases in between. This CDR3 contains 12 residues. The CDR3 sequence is CASSAGSGRQYF. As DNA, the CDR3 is TGCGCCAGCAGCGCCGGTTCCGGGAGGCAGTATTTT.

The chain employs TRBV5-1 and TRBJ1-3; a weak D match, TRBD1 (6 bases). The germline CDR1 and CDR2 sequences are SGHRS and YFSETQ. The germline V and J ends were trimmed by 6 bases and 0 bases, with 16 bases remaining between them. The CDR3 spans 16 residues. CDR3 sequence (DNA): TGCGCCAGCAACACCAGACAGGCGGTCTCTGGAAACACCATATATTTT. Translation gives CASNTRQAVSGNTIYF.

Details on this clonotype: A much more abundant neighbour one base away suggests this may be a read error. CDR3 nucleotides: TGTGCCAGCAGTGTCCTAGCGGGAAATGAGCAGTTCTTC. It translates to CASSVLAGNEQFF. The V and J genes are TRBV7-9 and TRBJ2-1; 9 nucleotides line up with TRBD2. CDR1 and CDR2 from the germline V gene are SEHNR and FQNEAQ (reference sequence). J lost 7 bases, V lost 6 bases, and 4 bases had no gene match. The CDR3 is 13 amino acids.

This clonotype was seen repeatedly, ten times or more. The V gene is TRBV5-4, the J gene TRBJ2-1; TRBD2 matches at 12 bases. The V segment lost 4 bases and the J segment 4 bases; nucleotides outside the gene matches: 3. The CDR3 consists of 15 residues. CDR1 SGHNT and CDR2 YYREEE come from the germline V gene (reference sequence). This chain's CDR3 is CASSVTSGGYNEQFF. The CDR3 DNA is TGTGCCAGCAGCGTCACTAGCGGGGGGTACAATGAGCAGTTCTTC.

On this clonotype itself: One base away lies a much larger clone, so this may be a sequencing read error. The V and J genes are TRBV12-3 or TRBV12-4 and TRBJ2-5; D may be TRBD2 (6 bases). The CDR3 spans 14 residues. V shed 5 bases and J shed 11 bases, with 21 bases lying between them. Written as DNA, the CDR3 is TGTGCCAGCAGTCCTCGGGGAGGACACAATGAGCAGTACTTC. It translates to CASSPRGGHNEQYF.

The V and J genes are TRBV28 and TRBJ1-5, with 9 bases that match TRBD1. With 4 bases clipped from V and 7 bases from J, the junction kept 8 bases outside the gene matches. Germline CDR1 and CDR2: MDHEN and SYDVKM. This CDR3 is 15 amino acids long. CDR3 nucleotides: TGTGCCAGCAGTTCCGCGGGACAGGGACACCAGCCCCAGCATTTT. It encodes CASSSAGQGHQPQHF.

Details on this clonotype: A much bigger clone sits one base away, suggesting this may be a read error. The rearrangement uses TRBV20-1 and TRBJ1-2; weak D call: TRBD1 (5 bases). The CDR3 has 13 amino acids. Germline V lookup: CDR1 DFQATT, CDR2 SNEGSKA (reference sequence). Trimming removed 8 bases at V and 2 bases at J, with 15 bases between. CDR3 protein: CSTIAGPNYGYTF. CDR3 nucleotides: TGCAGTACTATTGCAGGGCCCAACTATGGCTACACCTTC.

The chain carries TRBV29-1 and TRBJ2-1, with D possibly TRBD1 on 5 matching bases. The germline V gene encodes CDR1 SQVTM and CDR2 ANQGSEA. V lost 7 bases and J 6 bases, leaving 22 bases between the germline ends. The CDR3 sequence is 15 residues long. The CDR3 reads CSAGARARPGNEQFF. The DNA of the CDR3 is TGCAGCGCCGGAGCCAGGGCGCGCCCGGGCAATGAGCAGTTCTTC.

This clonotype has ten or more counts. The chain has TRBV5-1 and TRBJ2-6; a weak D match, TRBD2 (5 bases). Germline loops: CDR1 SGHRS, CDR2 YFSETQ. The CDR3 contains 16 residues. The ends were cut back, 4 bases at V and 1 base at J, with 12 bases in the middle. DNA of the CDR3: TGCGCCAGCAGCCCCCGGACTCTTTCTGGGGCCAACGTCCTGACTTTC. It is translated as CASSPRTLSGANVLTF.

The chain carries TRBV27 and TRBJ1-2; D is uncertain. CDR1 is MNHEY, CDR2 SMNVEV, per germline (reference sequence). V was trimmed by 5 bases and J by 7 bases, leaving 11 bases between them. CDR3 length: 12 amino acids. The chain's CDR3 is CASSPASGGYTF. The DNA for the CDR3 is TGTGCCAGCAGTCCAGCGAGTGGTGGCTACACCTTC.

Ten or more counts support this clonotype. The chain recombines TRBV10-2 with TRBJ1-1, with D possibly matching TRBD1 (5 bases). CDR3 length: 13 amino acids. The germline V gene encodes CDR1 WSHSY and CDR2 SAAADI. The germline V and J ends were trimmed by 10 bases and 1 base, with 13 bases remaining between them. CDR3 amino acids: CATRGTANTEAFF. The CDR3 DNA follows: TGCGCCACGCGGGGGACGGCGAACACTGAAGCTTTCTTT.

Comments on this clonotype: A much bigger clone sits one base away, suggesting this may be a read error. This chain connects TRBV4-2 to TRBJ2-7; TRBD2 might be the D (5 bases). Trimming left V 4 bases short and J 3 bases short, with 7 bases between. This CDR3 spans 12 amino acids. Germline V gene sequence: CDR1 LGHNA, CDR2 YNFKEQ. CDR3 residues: CASSPGCYEQYF. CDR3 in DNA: TGTGCCAGCAGCCCGGGGTGCTACGAGCAGTACTTC.

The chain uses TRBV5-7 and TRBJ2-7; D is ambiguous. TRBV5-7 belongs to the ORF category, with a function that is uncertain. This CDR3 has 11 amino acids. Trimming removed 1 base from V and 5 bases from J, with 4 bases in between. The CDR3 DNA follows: TGTGCCAGCAGCTTGCACCACGAGCAGTACTTC. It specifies CASSLHHEQYF.

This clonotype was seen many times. The DNA for the CDR3 is TGCGCCAGCAGCTTGGCCCCGATTGGGAGCTCCTACGAGCAGTACTTC. This sequence encodes CASSLAPIGSSYEQYF. This chain links TRBV5-1 with TRBJ2-7; perhaps TRBD2 as D (5 bases). CDR3 size: 16 residues. Trimming removed 0 bases at V and 0 bases at J, with 13 bases between. Germline CDR1 reads SGHRS; CDR2 reads YFSETQ.

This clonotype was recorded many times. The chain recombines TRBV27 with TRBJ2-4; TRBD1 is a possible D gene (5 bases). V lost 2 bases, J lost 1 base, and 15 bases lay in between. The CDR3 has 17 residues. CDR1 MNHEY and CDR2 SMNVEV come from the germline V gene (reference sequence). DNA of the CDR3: TGTGCCAGCAGTTTAAGGGGCCACGGTGGGGCCAAAAACATTCAGTACTTC. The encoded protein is CASSLRGHGGAKNIQYF.

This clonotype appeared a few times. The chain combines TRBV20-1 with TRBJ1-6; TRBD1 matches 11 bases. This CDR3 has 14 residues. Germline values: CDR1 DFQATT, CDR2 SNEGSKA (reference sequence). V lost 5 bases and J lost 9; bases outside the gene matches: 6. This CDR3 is CSAPGTGGGSPLHF. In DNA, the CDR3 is TGCAGTGCTCCAGGGACAGGGGGAGGTTCACCCCTCCACTTT.

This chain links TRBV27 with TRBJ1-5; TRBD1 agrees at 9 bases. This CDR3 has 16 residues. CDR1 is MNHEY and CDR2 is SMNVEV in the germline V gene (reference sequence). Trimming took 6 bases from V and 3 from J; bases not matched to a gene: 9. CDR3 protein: CASSKYRGRFNQPQHF. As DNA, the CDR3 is TGTGCCAGCAGCAAATACAGGGGGCGTTTCAATCAGCCCCAGCATTTT.

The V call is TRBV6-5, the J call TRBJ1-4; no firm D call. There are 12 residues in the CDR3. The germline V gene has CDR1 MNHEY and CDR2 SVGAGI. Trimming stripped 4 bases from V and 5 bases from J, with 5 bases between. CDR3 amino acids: CASSSQNEKLFF. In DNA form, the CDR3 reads TGTGCCAGCAGTTCTCAAAATGAAAAACTGTTTTTT.

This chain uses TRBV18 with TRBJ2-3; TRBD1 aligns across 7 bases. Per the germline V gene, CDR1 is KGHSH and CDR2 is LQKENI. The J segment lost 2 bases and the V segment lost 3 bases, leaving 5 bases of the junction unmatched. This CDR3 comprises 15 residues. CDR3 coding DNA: TGTGCCAGCTCACCGAGGGGACAGTACACAGATACGCAGTATTTT. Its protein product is CASSPRGQYTDTQYF.

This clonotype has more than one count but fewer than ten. The CDR3 loop reads CSATAGRGCRQYF. The CDR3 nucleotides are TGCAGTGCTACCGCCGGGAGAGGGTGCAGGCAGTATTTT. The chain has TRBV20-1 and TRBJ2-3, with D tentatively TRBD2 (6 bases). The CDR3 spans 13 residues. V lost 4 bases, J lost 11 bases, and 19 bases lay in between. Germline-derived CDR1 and CDR2 are DFQATT and SNEGSKA (reference sequence).

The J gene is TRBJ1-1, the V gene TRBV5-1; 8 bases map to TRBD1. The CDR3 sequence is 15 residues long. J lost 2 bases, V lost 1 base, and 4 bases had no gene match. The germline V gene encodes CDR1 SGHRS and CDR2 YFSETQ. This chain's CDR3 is CASSLWSGGNTEAFF. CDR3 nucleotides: TGCGCCAGCAGCTTGTGGTCAGGGGGCAACACTGAAGCTTTCTTT.

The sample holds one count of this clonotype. The CDR3 DNA is TGCAGTGCTAGTAGGGCAGCGAACACTGAAGCTTTCTTT. Translation: CSASRAANTEAFF. The J gene is TRBJ1-1, the V gene TRBV20-1, with unresolved D. From germline, CDR1 is DFQATT and CDR2 SNEGSKA (reference sequence). The CDR3 length is 13 residues. Trimming took off 3 bases at V and 1 base at J, with 9 bases between the two ends.

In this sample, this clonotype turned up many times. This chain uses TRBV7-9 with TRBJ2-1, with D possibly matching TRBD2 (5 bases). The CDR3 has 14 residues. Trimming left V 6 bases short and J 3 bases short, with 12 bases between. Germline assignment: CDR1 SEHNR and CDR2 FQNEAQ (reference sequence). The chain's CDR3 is CASSARGLYNEQFF. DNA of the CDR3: TGTGCCAGCAGTGCCCGGGGTCTCTACAATGAGCAGTTCTTC.

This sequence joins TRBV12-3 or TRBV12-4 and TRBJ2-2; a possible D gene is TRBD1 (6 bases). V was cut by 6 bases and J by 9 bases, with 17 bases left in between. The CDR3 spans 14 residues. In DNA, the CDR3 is TGTGCCAGCAGGGCGACAGGTGGTGACCGGGAGCTGTTTTTT. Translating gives CASRATGGDRELFF.

CDR3: CASSPPKGARDGYTF. The CDR3 nucleotides are TGTGCCAGCTCACCACCAAAGGGTGCGAGGGATGGCTACACCTTC. The chain recombines TRBV18 with TRBJ1-2, with D unclear. Germline V lookup: CDR1 KGHSH, CDR2 LQKENI. Trimming pared 0 bases from V and 6 bases from J, leaving 14 bases between. The CDR3 covers 15 residues.